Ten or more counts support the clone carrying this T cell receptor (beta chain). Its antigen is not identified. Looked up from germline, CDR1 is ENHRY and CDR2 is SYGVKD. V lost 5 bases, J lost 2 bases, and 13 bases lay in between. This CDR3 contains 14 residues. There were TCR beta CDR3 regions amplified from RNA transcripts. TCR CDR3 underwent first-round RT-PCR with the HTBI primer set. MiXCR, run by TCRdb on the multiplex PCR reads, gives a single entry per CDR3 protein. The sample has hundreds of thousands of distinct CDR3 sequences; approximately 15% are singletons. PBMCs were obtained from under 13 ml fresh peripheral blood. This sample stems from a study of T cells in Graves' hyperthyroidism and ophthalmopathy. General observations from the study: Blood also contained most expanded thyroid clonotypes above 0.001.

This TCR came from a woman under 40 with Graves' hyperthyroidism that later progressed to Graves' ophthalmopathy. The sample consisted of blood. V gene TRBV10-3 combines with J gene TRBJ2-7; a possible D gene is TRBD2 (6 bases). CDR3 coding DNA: TGTGCCATCAGTAAAAGCGGGTTTCCCTACGAGCAGTACTTC. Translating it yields CAISKSGFPYEQYF.